The 21 T cell receptor beta chains listed next were all sequenced from one sample in a study of OX40 agonist ivuxolimab in advanced cancers. The protocol was immunoSEQ multiplex PCR, while the TCRdb copy is restricted to in-frame clones and leaves out a portion. This table holds approximately 74,000 clones, 80% to 95% found once. The sample in question was CD4+ or CD8+ T cells sorted from blood, obtained in a trial of the OX40 agonist ivuxolimab. The receptors were sampled from an adult with an advanced solid tumor such as melanoma, head and neck, liver or kidney cancer.

The gene calls are TRBV7-2 and TRBJ1-2; no firm D call. CDR3 length: 17 residues. V dropped 1 base and J dropped 1 base, with 16 bases sitting between them. Germline values: CDR1 SGHTA, CDR2 FQGNSA. DNA of the CDR3: TGTGCCAGCAGCTTAGATTTTGAGGGTTTGAATAACTATGGCTACACCTTC. This encodes CASSLDFEGLNNYGYTF.

This rearrangement joins TRBV6-1 to TRBJ2-7; 8 nucleotides agree with TRBD1. V was clipped by 4 bases and J by 2 bases; unmatched bases: 4. Germline V gene data show CDR1 as MNHNS and CDR2 as SASEGT. This CDR3 region has 14 residues. As DNA, the CDR3 is TGTGCCAGCAGTGGCGGGACAGGAACCTACGAGCAGTACTTC. Translation gives CASSGGTGTYEQYF.

The V gene is TRBV5-1, the J gene TRBJ2-3; 7 bases align to TRBD1. V lost 3 bases to trimming and J lost 2 bases; unmatched junction nucleotides: 9. The germline V gene encodes CDR1 SGHRS and CDR2 YFSETQ. This CDR3 contains 16 residues. The CDR3 DNA is TGCGCCAGCAGCTCTGGACAGGATCGAGCCACAGATACGCAGTATTTT. Its translation is CASSSGQDRATDTQYF.

This chain uses TRBV6-6 with TRBJ2-3; D call uncertain. V was pared by 6 bases and J by 6 bases, with 7 bases between. Germline lookup yields CDR1 MNHNY and CDR2 SVGAGI (reference sequence). This CDR3 contains 11 residues. The CDR3 loop is CASSQMDTQYF. CDR3 nucleotides: TGTGCCAGCAGCCAGATGGATACGCAGTATTTT.

The chain uses TRBV5-1 and TRBJ2-5; TRBD2 aligns across 8 bases. Per germline, CDR1 SGHRS and CDR2 YFSETQ. The CDR3 covers 16 residues. V trimming: 0 bases; J trimming: 2 bases; junction bases outside the gene matches: 6. The CDR3 DNA sequence: TGCGCCAGCAGCTTGGCAGCGGGGGCCGGACAAGAGACCCAGTACTTC. It translates to CASSLAAGAGQETQYF.

J is TRBJ1-1 and V is TRBV13, with 8 nucleotides matching TRBD1. Germline CDR1 and CDR2: PRHDT and FYEKMQ (reference sequence). V shed 5 bases, J shed 6 bases, and the junction held 8 bases outside the gene matches. CDR3 length: 14 amino acids. The chain's CDR3 is CASSLRQGQAEAFF. CDR3 nucleotides: TGTGCCAGCAGCCTCCGACAGGGGCAGGCTGAAGCTTTCTTT. Looking up the rest from reference TRBV13 and TRBJ1-1 gives the full variable domain: AAGVIQSPRHLIKEKRETATLKCYPIPRHDTVYWYQQGPGQDPQFLISFYEKMQSDKGSIPDRFSAQQFSDYHSELNMSSLELGDSALYFCASSLRQGQAEAFFGQGTRLTVV.

The V gene is TRBV10-3, the J gene TRBJ1-1; D is undetermined. The CDR3 sequence is 13 residues long. The V end lost 8 bases, the J end lost 0 bases, and 10 bases lay between the germline ends. Germline V gives CDR1 ENHRY, CDR2 SYGVKD. CDR3 bases: TGTGCCATCGAACGCGTACTGAACACTGAAGCTTTCTTT. As protein: CAIERVLNTEAFF.

The chain uses TRBV19 and TRBJ2-3; TRBD2 aligns across 8 bases. The CDR3 covers 14 residues. Germline-derived CDR1 and CDR2 are LNHDA and SQIVND (reference sequence). With 11 bases clipped from V and 5 bases from J, the junction kept 12 bases outside the gene matches. CDR3 nucleotides: TGTGCCTCCACTGAGCGGGGGCGGGGAGATACGCAGTATTTT. It yields the protein CASTERGRGDTQYF.

The chain carries TRBV18 and TRBJ2-1; 10 bases map to TRBD2. Germline V CDR1 and CDR2: KGHSH, LQKENI. The V segment lost 5 bases and the J segment 0 bases; nucleotides outside the gene matches: 10. This CDR3 is 18 amino acids long. CDR3 bases: TGTGCCAGCTCAAACCTAGCGGGAGTGGGGAGCTCCTACAATGAGCAGTTCTTC. Protein: CASSNLAGVGSSYNEQFF.

This chain joins TRBV6-5 and TRBJ1-5; 7 bases align to TRBD1. The V and J ends lost 6 bases and 7 bases, in that order; junction bases with no gene match: 9. CDR3 size: 14 residues. In germline, CDR1 is MNHEY, CDR2 SVGAGI. The CDR3 spells CASRPDRERQPQHF. For the CDR3, the DNA is TGTGCCAGCAGACCTGACAGGGAACGACAGCCCCAGCATTTT.

V and J are TRBV7-2 and TRBJ2-7; D might be TRBD1 or TRBD2, each matching 6 bases. V gave up 2 bases and J gave up 3 bases, with 14 bases separating them. In germline, CDR1 is SGHTA, CDR2 FQGNSA. This CDR3 comprises 15 residues. The CDR3 sequence is CASSLIGGLLYEQYF. Written as DNA, the CDR3 is TGTGCCAGCAGCTTAATCGGGGGCCTCCTCTACGAGCAGTACTTC.

The rearrangement links TRBV2 to TRBJ2-1, with 14 bases fitting TRBD2. V was clipped by 4 bases and J by 4 bases; unmatched bases: 0. CDR3 length equals 15 residues. The V gene's germline CDR1 is SNHLY and CDR2 FYNNEI. The DNA of the CDR3 is TGTGCCAGCAGTGGACTAGCGGGAGGGTACAATGAGCAGTTCTTC. Translation gives CASSGLAGGYNEQFF.

The chain carries TRBV19 and TRBJ1-1, with D maybe TRBD1 (6 bases). V was pared by 6 bases and J by 1 base, with 9 bases between. The CDR3 is made up of 13 amino acids. Germline V gene lookup returns CDR1 LNHDA and CDR2 SQIVND (reference sequence). DNA for the CDR3: TGTGCCAGTAGAGCGGACAGGAACACTGAAGCTTTCTTT. It yields the protein CASRADRNTEAFF.

This chain joins TRBV6-6 and TRBJ2-7; 11 bases are shared with TRBD2. The CDR3 has 14 amino acids. V lost 5 bases, J lost 0 bases, and 0 bases stayed unmatched. Germline CDR1 MNHNY, CDR2 SVGAGI (reference sequence). The CDR3 loop is CASSLAGGSYEQYF. The CDR3 bases are TGTGCCAGCAGTCTAGCGGGAGGCTCCTACGAGCAGTACTTC.

The chain employs TRBV28 and TRBJ1-3; D remains unclear. The CDR3 totals 12 residues. The ends were cut back, 7 bases at V and 4 bases at J, with 8 bases in the middle. Germline CDR1 and CDR2: MDHEN and SYDVKM. Written as DNA, the CDR3 is TGTGCCAGCAACAACTGGGGAAACACCATATATTTT. Translating it yields CASNNWGNTIYF.

The chain links TRBV7-9 to TRBJ2-7; no clear D gene. This CDR3 has 12 residues. The V gene's germline CDR1 is SEHNR and CDR2 FQNEAQ (reference sequence). Trimming shortened V by 5 bases and J by 6 bases, and 11 bases separated the two germline ends. CDR3 in DNA: TGTGCCAGCAGCATCCTCGGTCCCGAGCAGTACTTC. Translation gives CASSILGPEQYF.

The chain recombines TRBV28 with TRBJ2-7; 10 positions agree with TRBD1. The CDR3 loop spans 14 amino acids. Trimming removed 3 bases from V and 5 bases from J; junction bases left unmatched: 4. Germline-derived CDR1 and CDR2 are MDHEN and SYDVKM. CDR3 region: CASSLTGGFNEQYF. The CDR3 DNA sequence: TGTGCCAGCAGTTTGACAGGGGGCTTCAACGAGCAGTACTTC.

The V and J genes are TRBV28 and TRBJ1-4, with D possibly being TRBD1 (5 bases). Trimming removed 5 bases from V and 3 bases from J, with 13 bases in between. Germline CDR1 MDHEN, CDR2 SYDVKM. This CDR3 region has 15 residues. CDR3 nucleotide sequence: TGTGCCAGCAGTGCATTGGGGGGAGCTAATGAAAAACTGTTTTTT. This translates into CASSALGGANEKLFF.

The J gene is TRBJ1-1, the V gene TRBV28; 10 positions agree with TRBD1. The CDR3 contains 16 residues. Per germline, CDR1 MDHEN and CDR2 SYDVKM. With 9 bases clipped from V and 0 bases from J, the junction kept 10 bases outside the gene matches. The CDR3 DNA reads TGTGCCAGTAAGCCGGGACAGGGGAGTTTGAACACTGAAGCTTTCTTT. Amino acid sequence: CASKPGQGSLNTEAFF.

The J gene is TRBJ2-2, the V gene TRBV28; TRBD2 matches 7 bases. Germline V gene lookup returns CDR1 MDHEN and CDR2 SYDVKM. V dropped 7 bases and J dropped 7; count of bases not matched to a gene: 18. The CDR3 has 17 residues. The CDR3 DNA is TGTGCCAGCACCCAACCGGGGGGTTCTGGGGGGAGCGGGGAGCTGTTTTTT. Its protein is CASTQPGGSGGSGELFF.

V and J are TRBV5-1 and TRBJ2-7, with D perhaps assigned TRBD1 or TRBD2 (6 bases each). Trimming took 0 bases from V and 5 from J, leaving 12 bases between them. The CDR3 loop spans 14 amino acids. The V gene's germline CDR1 is SGHRS and CDR2 YFSETQ. The CDR3 reads CASSLVPGEDEQYF. As DNA, the CDR3 is TGCGCCAGCAGCTTGGTTCCAGGGGAGGACGAGCAGTACTTC.